This TCR beta chain was found in a study of blood T cell repertoires in COVID-19 (TCRdb year 2020). About the study as a whole: Samples from collaborators originated in the United States, Italy and Spain and spanned both the acute and convalescent phases of COVID-19. The material from the prospective study consisted of cDNA or gDNA derived from T cells, B-cell-depleted T cells, or PBMCs. The dataset comprised deeply sampled blood TCRbeta repertoires from subjects exposed to, actively infected with, or recovered from COVID-19. The repertoires were made available in a free public database intended to serve as a resource for research on the immune response to SARS-CoV-2. Samples were obtained from the ongoing ImmuneRACE study (first 160 participants) and from 1,254 subjects provided by 6 global collaborators. The sample metadata nearly always contained a de-identified subject ID, COVID-19 status, age in years and sex. HLA class I and class II types, where available, came from metadata supplied by the sample provider rather than from assay-based typing. What the research found in general, with its limitations: The amount of clinical and demographic metadata varied by source and participant and was provided uncurated.

From cysteine to phenylalanine, the CDR3 is 17 amino acids long. This entry keeps only the CDR3 DNA: 51 bases, framed from base 1. The germline V gene gives CDR1 as SGHRS and CDR2 as YFSETQ. V is trimmed back by 4 bases and J by 0 bases, and the junction contains 8 bases that no gene match accounts for. TCRbeta CDR3 regions were amplified from genomic DNA using the immunoSEQ Assay, a bias-controlled multiplex PCR. For the original study's pipeline: The number of nucleated cells in each sample was estimated from the amplification of reference gene primers within the assay. To quantify the absolute abundance of each unique TCRbeta CDR3 rearrangement, sequence reads were collapsed and filtered. Productive Simpson clonality was computed per sample as the square root of Simpson's diversity index over productive rearrangements. TCRdb took this table from immuneACCESS and kept in-frame rearrangements with V and J called. Such tables lack part of the clones; where checked against another copy, unresolved V genes explain under half of the gap, and the rest is unexplained. The D gene and trimming were derived from the DNA, and the V and J assignments and clone size from that table. This sample comprises around 130,000 clones, 86% of them detected only once. Of the sample, about 17% is held by the ten largest clones.

Samples from volunteer blood donors who had recovered from COVID-19 were contributed by a second Seattle source. Whole blood was collected in K2EDTA tubes by collaborating institutions according to the institutions' own protocols. Collaborator samples were shipped for TCRbeta analysis as frozen whole blood, isolated PBMCs, or DNA extracted from either sample type. Comments on this clone: What antigen it recognizes has not been identified. Base qualities are missing; no much larger clone stands one base away.

Sequencing input: peripheral blood. This TCR was recovered from a woman aged 50 to 65 who had recovered from COVID-19. This chain is built from TRBV5-1 and TRBJ2-2, and TRBD2 aligns with 8 junction nucleotides. The CDR3 region has the sequence CASSPTPGGTNTGELFF. Read as DNA, the sequence is TGCGCCAGCAGCCCCACGCCGGGGGGGACGAACACCGGGGAGCTGTTTTTT. With all but the CDR3 taken from the reference TRBV5-1 and TRBJ2-2 genes, the full variable domain is: KAGVTQTPRYLIKTRGQQVTLSCSPISGHRSVSWYQQTPGQGLQFLFEYFSETQRNKGNFPGRFSGRQFSNSRSEMNVSTLELGDSALYLCASSPTPGGTNTGELFFGEGSRLTVL.